The 32 T cell receptor beta chains listed next were all sequenced from one sample in a study of blood T cell repertoires in COVID-19. Data came from immunoSEQ multiplex PCR; TCRdb stores just in-frame clones and leaves some out. The table lists roughly 140,000 clones, approximately 88% of them singletons, with 25% to 35% in the top ten. The specimen was peripheral blood. The receptors derive from a human donor in a cohort sampled during active COVID-19.

This chain uses TRBV19 with TRBJ2-7, with TRBD1 identical over 7 bases. CDR3 length: 20 residues. The V segment lost 6 bases and the J segment 0 bases; nucleotides outside the gene matches: 23. Germline V gene data show CDR1 as LNHDA and CDR2 as SQIVND (reference sequence). DNA for the CDR3: TGTGCCAGTAGCCACAACCCGACCCCCGTACAGGGGTCGAGCTCCTACGAGCAGTACTTC. Protein: CASSHNPTPVQGSSSYEQYF.

This clone was seen a handful of times. This chain links TRBV4-1 with TRBJ1-5; D is perhaps TRBD1 (6 bases). CDR1 and CDR2 from the germline V gene are MGHRA and YSYEKL. The V and J ends lost 2 bases and 2 bases respectively, with 13 bases between them. There are 16 residues in the CDR3. The CDR3 coding sequence is TGCGCCAGCAGCCAAAGGCTATACAGGGGCAATCAGCCCCAGCATTTT. Protein product: CASSQRLYRGNQPQHF.

The J gene is TRBJ1-2, the V gene TRBV19; TRBD1 matches at 7 bases. The germline CDR1 and CDR2 sequences are LNHDA and SQIVND (reference sequence). V dropped 3 bases and J dropped 5; count of bases not matched to a gene: 6. The CDR3 consists of 14 residues. CDR3 bases: TGTGCCAGTAGTATCCGGACAGGAGATTATGGCTACACCTTC. Amino acids: CASSIRTGDYGYTF.

V gene TRBV5-4 combines with J gene TRBJ1-3; tentatively, D is TRBD1 (5 bases). The CDR3 consists of 18 residues. The ends were cut back, 2 bases at V and 0 bases at J, with 18 bases in the middle. Germline V gene data show CDR1 as SGHNT and CDR2 as YYREEE (reference sequence). The CDR3 loop is CASSFKGAGLLSGNTIYF. Here the CDR3 DNA reads TGTGCCAGCAGCTTTAAAGGGGCAGGCCTCCTCTCTGGAAACACCATATATTTT.

Notes on this clone: The sample contains more than one DNA sequence encoding this CDR3. V gene TRBV5-5 combines with J gene TRBJ1-6; D perhaps matches TRBD1 (6 bases). Germline V gene data show CDR1 as SGHKS and CDR2 as YYEKEE (reference sequence). V lost 4 bases, J lost 10 bases, and 15 bases lay in between. The CDR3 runs to 14 residues. The CDR3 protein is CASSPGTGLSPLHF. CDR3 in DNA: TGTGCCAGCAGCCCCGGAACAGGGCTATCACCCCTCCACTTT.

CDR3 in DNA: TGTGCCAGCAGTTATCAGGGGAAGGACCCTAACTATGGCTACACCTTC. This encodes CASSYQGKDPNYGYTF. The chain employs TRBV6-6 and TRBJ1-2, with D possibly TRBD1 on 6 matching bases. V was shortened by 3 bases and J by 0 bases, with 14 bases between the two germline ends. Germline CDR1 is MNHNY and CDR2 is SVGAGI (reference sequence). The CDR3 runs 16 residues.

V gene TRBV6-5 combines with J gene TRBJ2-5; 10 nucleotides align to TRBD2. With 7 bases clipped from V and 4 bases from J, the junction kept 9 bases outside the gene matches. In germline, CDR1 is MNHEY, CDR2 SVGAGI. CDR3 length: 15 residues. CDR3 nucleotide sequence: TGTGCCAGCACCCCCATGCCTAGCGGGGGAGAGACCCAGTACTTC. Its protein product is CASTPMPSGGETQYF.

This clone was picked up one time. The genes are TRBV18 and TRBJ1-6; 7 positions agree with TRBD1. Germline values: CDR1 KGHSH, CDR2 LQKENI. The CDR3 spans 13 residues. The V segment lost 0 bases and the J segment 10 bases; nucleotides outside the gene matches: 0. The CDR3 sequence: CASSPPRGSPLHF. CDR3 DNA sequence: TGTGCCAGCTCACCACCCAGGGGGTCACCCCTCCACTTT.

The V gene is TRBV7-2, the J gene TRBJ1-5; TRBD1 might be the D (6 bases). The CDR3 is made up of 15 amino acids. Germline values: CDR1 SGHTA, CDR2 FQGNSA. Deletions cut 4 bases from V and 4 bases from J, with 14 bases between. The DNA for the CDR3 is TGTGCCAGCAGCTATAGAGGGGGGGGGAATCAGCCCCAGCATTTT. This sequence encodes CASSYRGGGNQPQHF.

This chain joins TRBV2 and TRBJ1-2; unclear D gene. V was trimmed by 8 bases and J by 2 bases, leaving 15 bases between them. Germline V gives CDR1 SNHLY, CDR2 FYNNEI. This CDR3 spans 14 amino acids. The CDR3 DNA follows: TGTGCCAGCTTCCTAGGGAGTGAAAACTATGGCTACACCTTC. This sequence encodes CASFLGSENYGYTF.

The rearrangement uses TRBV11-3 and TRBJ2-1, with 8 bases aligning to TRBD1. The trim removed 4 bases at V and 4 bases at J, leaving 6 bases unmatched. CDR3 length equals 15 residues. In germline, CDR1 is SGHNT, CDR2 YENEEA. In nucleotides, the CDR3 is TGTGCCAGCAGCTCCCGGGACAGGAGTTACAATGAGCAGTTCTTC. Amino acids: CASSSRDRSYNEQFF.

The gene calls are TRBV24-1 and TRBJ1-2; D perhaps matches TRBD1 (5 bases). Germline CDR1 and CDR2: KGHDR and SFDVKD. This CDR3 region has 14 residues. The V gene lost 3 bases and the J gene lost 4 bases, with 11 bases spanning the gap. The chain's CDR3 is CATSDRQSPYGYTF. CDR3 coding DNA: TGTGCCACCAGTGATCGACAGAGCCCCTATGGCTACACCTTC.

V is TRBV2 and J is TRBJ2-2; no definite D call. V was trimmed by 4 bases and J by 1 base, leaving 4 bases between them. This CDR3 has 13 amino acids. CDR1 is SNHLY and CDR2 is FYNNEI in the germline V gene. The CDR3 reads CASSAWNTGELFF. The CDR3 DNA is TGTGCCAGCAGTGCATGGAACACCGGGGAGCTGTTTTTT.

The chain carries TRBV7-2 and TRBJ2-5; 10 nucleotides line up with TRBD1. The junction had 4 bases not matched to a gene; V was cut back by 1 base and J by 5 bases. The germline V gene encodes CDR1 SGHTA and CDR2 FQGNSA. There are 15 residues in the CDR3. The CDR3 loop reads CASSLVGQGRETQYF. CDR3 in DNA: TGTGCCAGCAGCTTAGTGGGACAGGGGAGGGAGACCCAGTACTTC.

This rearrangement joins TRBV5-4 to TRBJ1-2; 7 bases fit TRBD1. The length of the CDR3 is 13 residues. CDR1 is SGHNT, CDR2 YYREEE, per germline (reference sequence). The J segment lost 13 bases and the V segment lost 2 bases, leaving 11 bases of the junction unmatched. The CDR3 region is CASSFGGGEDLTF. Here the CDR3 DNA reads TGTGCCAGCAGCTTTGGAGGGGGCGAGGACCTCACCTTC.

The CDR3 region is CASSLAGGGYGYTF. CDR3 coding DNA: TGTGCCAGCAGCTTGGCGGGGGGCGGCTATGGCTACACCTTC. The chain recombines TRBV5-5 with TRBJ1-2, with D perhaps TRBD1 (6 bases). Germline V gene lookup returns CDR1 SGHKS and CDR2 YYEKEE (reference sequence). CDR3 length: 14 residues. V gave up 0 bases and J gave up 4 bases, with 10 bases separating them.

The chain recombines TRBV3-1 (or the pseudogene TRBV3-2) with TRBJ2-1; 7 bases fit TRBD2. CDR3 length: 15 amino acids. In germline, CDR1 is LGHDT, CDR2 YNNKEL (reference sequence). After removal of 6 bases from V and 3 bases from J, the junction contained 8 bases not matched to a gene. In DNA form, the CDR3 reads TGTGCCAGCAGTCGCATGGGGGGGAGCTACAATGAGCAGTTCTTC. As protein: CASSRMGGSYNEQFF.

The V gene is TRBV2, the J gene TRBJ1-4, with TRBD1 matching 8 bases. Germline lookup yields CDR1 SNHLY and CDR2 FYNNEI. The CDR3 is 13 residues long. V lost 10 bases to trimming and J lost 7 bases; unmatched junction nucleotides: 8. This CDR3 reads CATGQGKSEKLFF. The CDR3 DNA reads TGTGCCACCGGACAGGGCAAGAGTGAAAAACTGTTTTTT.

This rearrangement joins TRBV7-2 to TRBJ1-1; the D is unclear. With 5 bases removed from V and 7 bases from J, the gap between germline ends came to 8 bases. The germline V gene encodes CDR1 SGHTA and CDR2 FQGNSA. This CDR3 region has 11 residues. This CDR3 reads CASSPGGEAFF. As DNA, the CDR3 is TGTGCCAGCAGCCCAGGTGGTGAAGCTTTCTTT.

V gene TRBV5-8 combines with J gene TRBJ2-7; 7 positions agree with TRBD1. Losses at the gene ends were 2 bases for V and 3 bases for J; bases not matched to a gene: 2. The CDR3 is made up of 13 amino acids. The V gene's germline CDR1 is SGHTS and CDR2 YDEGEE. This CDR3 reads CASSLGQVYEQYF. CDR3 nucleotides: TGTGCCAGCAGCTTAGGACAGGTCTACGAGCAGTACTTC.

This clone occurred once. The rearrangement joins TRBV2 to TRBJ2-6; 10 bases align to TRBD2. This CDR3 has 18 residues. V shed 6 bases and J 2 bases; nucleotides not matched to a gene: 10. CDR1 SNHLY and CDR2 FYNNEI come from the germline V gene. The CDR3, as DNA: TGTGCCAGCAGGCGACTAGCGGGCCCCGAGACTGGGGCCAACGTCCTGACTTTC. Encoded protein: CASRRLAGPETGANVLTF.

This clone is a singleton in its sample. The chain has TRBV3-1 (or the pseudogene TRBV3-2) and TRBJ2-7; TRBD1 aligns across 9 bases. CDR1 and CDR2 (germline): LGHDT, YNNKEL (reference sequence). There are 13 residues in the CDR3. With 8 bases clipped from V and 5 bases from J, the junction kept 7 bases outside the gene matches. The CDR3 bases are TGTGCCAGCGCCCGGACAGGGGCCCACGAGCAGTACTTC. Its protein is CASARTGAHEQYF.

The V and J genes are TRBV2 and TRBJ2-5; TRBD1 aligns across 8 bases. Germline-derived CDR1 and CDR2 are SNHLY and FYNNEI. The CDR3 has 15 amino acids. Trimming at V came to 5 bases and at J to 0 bases, leaving 5 bases not matched to a gene. CDR3 loop: CASSPGQGYQETQYF. In nucleotides, the CDR3 is TGTGCCAGCAGTCCCGGACAGGGATACCAAGAGACCCAGTACTTC. The variable domain in full, completed from reference TRBV2 and TRBJ2-5, reads EPEVTQTPSHQVTQMGQEVILRCVPISNHLYFYWYRQILGQKVEFLVSFYNNEISEKSEIFDDQFSVERPDGSNFTLKIRSTKLEDSAMYFCASSPGQGYQETQYFGPGTRLLVL.

The genes are TRBV6-6 and TRBJ1-2; D gene ambiguous. CDR1 and CDR2 (germline): MNHNY, SVGAGI (reference sequence). The CDR3 has 13 amino acids. Trimming pared 4 bases from V and 8 bases from J, leaving 14 bases between. The CDR3, as DNA: TGTGCCAGCAGTTCAGAGATCCTGCGGGGCTACACCTTC. Residues: CASSSEILRGYTF.

The genes are TRBV2 and TRBJ1-2; TRBD1 is a possible D gene (6 bases). This CDR3 is built from 16 residues. Trimming stripped 6 bases from V and 1 base from J, with 18 bases between. Germline assignment: CDR1 SNHLY and CDR2 FYNNEI. The CDR3 here is CASRLNAGQFNYGYTF. The CDR3 nucleotides are TGTGCCAGCAGATTGAATGCTGGACAGTTTAACTATGGCTACACCTTC.

This chain links TRBV18 with TRBJ1-4; D is unclear. CDR1 KGHSH and CDR2 LQKENI come from the germline V gene. V was shortened by 8 bases and J by 8 bases, with 15 bases between the two germline ends. This CDR3 has 13 amino acids. CDR3 sequence: CASTGGFGEKLFF. DNA of the CDR3: TGTGCCAGCACTGGAGGATTTGGCGAAAAACTGTTTTTT.

This chain connects TRBV4-3 to TRBJ2-3, with 7 positions matching TRBD1. Trimming cost V 0 bases and J 2 bases; bases outside gene matches: 5. The germline gives CDR1 LGHNA, CDR2 YSLEER. The CDR3 spans 16 residues. CDR3 sequence (DNA): TGCGCCAGCAGCCAAGATACAGGGGCCCTCACAGATACGCAGTATTTT. This sequence encodes CASSQDTGALTDTQYF.

The chain recombines TRBV9 with TRBJ1-1, with D hard to call. The CDR3 has 14 residues. CDR1 is SGDLS, CDR2 YYNGEE, per germline. With 3 bases removed from V and 3 bases from J, the gap between germline ends came to 12 bases. CDR3 protein: CASSAGPGYTEAFF. DNA for the CDR3: TGTGCCAGCAGCGCCGGCCCAGGATACACTGAAGCTTTCTTT. Variable domain in full (rest from reference TRBV9 and TRBJ1-1): DSGVTQTPKHLITATGQRVTLRCSPRSGDLSVYWYQQSLDQGLQFLIQYYNGEERAKGNILERFSAQQFPDLHSELNLSSLELGDSALYFCASSAGPGYTEAFFGQGTRLTVV.

The gene calls are TRBV6-5 and TRBJ1-2; 8 bases map to TRBD1. CDR3 length: 14 amino acids. After removal of 6 bases from V and 8 bases from J, the junction contained 11 bases not matched to a gene. Germline V gene sequence: CDR1 MNHEY, CDR2 SVGAGI. CDR3 in amino acids: CASSLGQGIGGYTF. The CDR3 DNA reads as TGTGCCAGCAGCTTAGGACAGGGAATAGGCGGCTACACCTTC.

This chain connects TRBV6-5 to TRBJ1-4, with 11 bases aligning to TRBD1. The length of the CDR3 is 14 residues. Germline-derived CDR1 and CDR2 are MNHEY and SVGAGI. J gave up 7 bases and V 5 bases, and 3 bases lay outside the gene matches. DNA for the CDR3: TGTGCCAGCAGTCGGGACAGGGGGGTTGAAAAACTGTTTTTT. It translates to CASSRDRGVEKLFF.

V usage is TRBV7-6 and J usage is TRBJ2-3, with TRBD2 matching over 8 bases. CDR3 length: 18 amino acids. Germline V gene lookup returns CDR1 SGHVS and CDR2 FNYEAQ. The J segment lost 3 bases and the V segment lost 2 bases, leaving 13 bases of the junction unmatched. The chain's CDR3 is CASSLIAGGTFGTDTQYF. The CDR3 coding sequence is TGTGCCAGCAGCTTAATCGCGGGGGGTACGTTTGGTACAGATACGCAGTATTTT.

The chain combines TRBV7-8 with TRBJ2-7, with D maybe TRBD2 (5 bases). The CDR3 runs to 16 residues. V was cut by 5 bases and J by 5 bases, with 22 bases left in between. CDR1 and CDR2 from the germline V gene are SGHVS and FQNEAQ. The CDR3 loop reads CASSQLSSSRLHEQYF. In DNA form, the CDR3 reads TGTGCCAGCAGCCAACTGTCTAGCTCCCGACTACACGAGCAGTACTTC.